This is a list of T cell receptor beta chains from one sample in a study of graft-versus-host responses after intestinal transplantation. Clones were sequenced by immunoSEQ multiplex PCR, and TCRdb holds only the in-frame ones, with some missing. The table lists approximately 88,000 clones, roughly 90% of them singletons. Their recognized antigens are unknown. The specimen was unstimulated CD4+ T cells sorted from spleen or lymph node cells, collected before intestinal transplant. These receptors were obtained from a human donor who received an intestinal transplant. The conserved cysteine and the conserved F or W are not part of the CDR3 here. The D gene is left open where the match is weak. Some rows have no size entry. The others give once, few or many, or a class for an expanded clone.

NA | TRBV23-1 | TRBD2 | ASGPGLAFHNEQF
once | TRBV5-1 | NA | ASSLEGGEQY
NA | TRBV11-2 | TRBD2 | ASSLDGASGGPA
NA | TRBV29-1 | TRBD2 | SVELPWRGGYNEQF
NA | TRBV6-5 | NA | ASSIRGGDTYEQY
few | TRBV6-5 | TRBD1 | ASSYGQDRKPQH
NA | TRBV18 | NA | ASSPPAGEQF
once | TRBV28 | NA | ASSLLGRGPVEQY
NA | TRBV29-1 | TRBD2 | SARLAGVRETQY
NA | TRBV7-6 | TRBD2 | ATKKRDSYNEQF
NA | TRBV6-5 | NA | ASSSGRDYGYT
NA | TRBV6-4 | NA | ASSSEWGADYGYT
NA | TRBV5-1 | NA | ASSLSPRETQY